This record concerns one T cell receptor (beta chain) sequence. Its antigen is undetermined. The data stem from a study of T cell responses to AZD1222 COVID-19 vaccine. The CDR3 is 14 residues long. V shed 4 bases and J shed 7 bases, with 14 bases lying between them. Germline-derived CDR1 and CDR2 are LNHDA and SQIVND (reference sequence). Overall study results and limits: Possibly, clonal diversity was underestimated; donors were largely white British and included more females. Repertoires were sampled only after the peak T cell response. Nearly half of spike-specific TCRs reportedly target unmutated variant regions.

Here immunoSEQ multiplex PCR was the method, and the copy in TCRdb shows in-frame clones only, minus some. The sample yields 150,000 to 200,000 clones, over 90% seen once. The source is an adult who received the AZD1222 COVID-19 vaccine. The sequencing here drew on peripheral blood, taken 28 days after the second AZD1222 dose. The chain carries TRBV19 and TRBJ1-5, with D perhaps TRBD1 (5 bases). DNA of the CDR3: TGTGCCAGTAGTAGAGACAGAATCGGGCAGCCCCAGCATTTT. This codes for CASSRDRIGQPQHF.